These 19 T cell receptor beta chains were all obtained from the same sample, sequenced in a study of blood T cell repertoires in COVID-19. The method was immunoSEQ multiplex PCR; TCRdb's version includes in-frame clones alone and lacks a portion of them. The sample lists approximately 300,000 clones, 86% occurring once. The sequenced sample was peripheral blood. All receptors derive from a woman aged 50 to 60 with acute or convalescent COVID-19.

This chain links TRBV10-3 with TRBJ2-1; 13 nucleotides align to TRBD2. Germline V gene lookup returns CDR1 ENHRY and CDR2 SYGVKD. This CDR3 comprises 15 residues. Trimming at V came to 8 bases and at J to 5 bases, leaving 6 bases not matched to a gene. The DNA of the CDR3 is TGTGCCATCCTCCGGACTAGCGGGAGCGACAATGAGCAGTTCTTC. Residues: CAILRTSGSDNEQFF.

CDR3 DNA: TGTGCCAGCAGTGGGCGGGAGTCTTACAATGAGCAGTTCTTC. Translation gives CASSGRESYNEQFF. This rearrangement joins TRBV14 to TRBJ2-1; the match to TRBD2 covers 7 bases. Germline-derived CDR1 and CDR2 are SGHDN and FVKESK. The CDR3 length is 14 residues. The J segment lost 4 bases and the V segment lost 6 bases, leaving 6 bases of the junction unmatched. The whole variable domain, remainder taken from reference TRBV14 and TRBJ2-1, is EAGVTQFPSHSVIEKGQTVTLRCDPISGHDNLYWYRRVMGKEIKFLLHFVKESKQDESGMPNNRFLAERTGGTYSTLKVQPAELEDSGVYFCASSGRESYNEQFFGPGTRLTVL.

This clone has a count of ten or more. This chain links TRBV25-1 with TRBJ2-1; TRBD2 is a possible D gene (6 bases). There are 16 residues in the CDR3. Trimming stripped 4 bases from V and 5 bases from J, with 18 bases between. From germline, CDR1 is MGHDK and CDR2 SYGVNS. The CDR3 DNA is TGTGCCAGCAGTGCCCACCGACTAGTGGGGGACAATGAGCAGTTCTTC. It codes for CASSAHRLVGDNEQFF.

The chain links TRBV28 to TRBJ2-3; TRBD2 matches at 11 bases. Germline values: CDR1 MDHEN, CDR2 SYDVKM. V shed 3 bases and J 8 bases; nucleotides not matched to a gene: 13. The CDR3 covers 17 residues. The CDR3, as DNA: TGTGCCAGCAGTTTTGGTATAGCGGGAGGGTACACCGGTACGCAGTATTTT. This gives the protein CASSFGIAGGYTGTQYF.

This clone was seen more than once but under ten times. The V and J genes are TRBV15 and TRBJ1-5, with D perhaps matching TRBD1 (6 bases). This CDR3 is 17 amino acids long. Trimming took 0 bases from V and 3 from J, leaving 15 bases between them. The germline V gene has CDR1 LNHNV and CDR2 YYDKDF (reference sequence). The CDR3: CATSRDTGHLLNQPQHF. DNA of the CDR3: TGTGCCACCAGCAGAGATACGGGACACTTACTCAATCAGCCCCAGCATTTT.

This clone occurred once. J is TRBJ2-1 and V is TRBV28; 9 bases align to TRBD2. The length of the CDR3 is 14 residues. Germline V lookup: CDR1 MDHEN, CDR2 SYDVKM. V shed 3 bases, J shed 7 bases, and the junction held 4 bases outside the gene matches. The CDR3: CASSLAGGLNEQFF. The CDR3 bases are TGTGCCAGCAGTTTGGCGGGAGGGCTAAATGAGCAGTTCTTC.

The chain uses TRBV30 and TRBJ2-1; D is uncertain. The CDR3 has 13 amino acids. V gave up 1 base and J gave up 12 bases, with 16 bases separating them. Germline CDR1 is GTSNPN and CDR2 is SVGIG (reference sequence). The chain's CDR3 is CAWSAGGELGQFF. The CDR3 DNA reads TGTGCCTGGAGTGCCGGCGGTGAGTTAGGGCAGTTCTTC.

V usage is TRBV28 and J usage is TRBJ2-7; 10 bases map to TRBD1. The V segment lost 4 bases and the J segment 5 bases; nucleotides outside the gene matches: 5. The CDR3 covers 14 residues. CDR1 and CDR2 (germline): MDHEN, SYDVKM. CDR3 region: CASSSGTGVNEQYF. CDR3 nucleotide sequence: TGTGCCAGCAGTTCCGGGACAGGGGTAAACGAGCAGTACTTC.

The chain uses TRBV29-1 and TRBJ2-2; D is unclear. CDR1 SQVTM and CDR2 ANQGSEA come from the germline V gene. V lost 3 bases and J 2 bases, leaving 10 bases between the germline ends. The CDR3 is 14 amino acids. This CDR3 reads CSVDFSPNTGELFF. CDR3 nucleotide sequence: TGCAGCGTTGATTTTTCCCCAAACACCGGGGAGCTGTTTTTT.

V gene TRBV2 combines with J gene TRBJ2-2; weak D call: TRBD2 (6 bases). The V end was cut by 8 bases, the J end by 0 bases, with 13 bases between. Germline-derived CDR1 and CDR2 are SNHLY and FYNNEI. The CDR3 spans 15 residues. This CDR3 is CASGTLAANTGELFF. The CDR3 DNA reads TGTGCCAGCGGCACACTAGCAGCGAACACCGGGGAGCTGTTTTTT.

This chain links TRBV7-3 with TRBJ2-7; 9 bases line up with TRBD1. CDR1 SGHTA and CDR2 FQGTGA come from the germline V gene. The ends lost 7 bases at V and 7 bases at J; junction bases unmatched: 14. CDR3 length: 15 residues. The CDR3: CASTPVPGQGSEQYF. In DNA form, the CDR3 reads TGTGCCAGCACCCCTGTCCCGGGACAGGGTTCAGAGCAGTACTTC.

This chain joins TRBV7-2 and TRBJ2-5, with D possibly being TRBD2 (6 bases). The germline gives CDR1 SGHTA, CDR2 FQGNSA. V lost 5 bases and J lost 10, with 23 bases in between. The CDR3 covers 15 residues. CDR3 in amino acids: CASSALWGGMGGQYF. The CDR3 nucleotides read TGTGCCAGCAGCGCTCTGTGGGGCGGGATGGGGGGCCAGTACTTC. The full variable domain, its missing parts supplied by reference TRBV7-2 and TRBJ2-5, is GAGVSQSPSNKVTEKGKDVELRCDPISGHTALYWYRQSLGQGLEFLIYFQGNSAPDKSGLPSDRFSAERTGGSVSTLTIQRTQQEDSAVYLCASSALWGGMGGQYFGPGTRLLVL.

This rearrangement joins TRBV28 to TRBJ1-4, with 10 bases matching TRBD1. The trim removed 6 bases at V and 8 bases at J, leaving 12 bases unmatched. In germline, CDR1 is MDHEN, CDR2 SYDVKM. CDR3 length: 16 residues. The CDR3 protein is CASRPPLGTGEEKLFF. As DNA, the CDR3 is TGTGCCAGCAGACCACCTCTCGGGACAGGGGAAGAAAAACTGTTTTTT.

The chain couples TRBV6-2 or TRBV6-3 to TRBJ1-1; unclear D gene. Trimming removed 2 bases at V and 5 bases at J, with 9 bases between. This CDR3 is built from 13 residues. In germline, CDR1 is MNHEY, CDR2 SVGEGT. CDR3 in amino acids: CASSYRRRTEAFF. DNA of the CDR3: TGTGCCAGCAGTTACAGAAGGAGGACTGAAGCTTTCTTT.

The chain combines TRBV28 with TRBJ2-1; a weak D match, TRBD2 (6 bases). The V and J ends lost 5 bases and 5 bases respectively, with 19 bases between them. The CDR3 has 16 amino acids. CDR1 and CDR2 (germline): MDHEN, SYDVKM. The CDR3 DNA is TGTGCCAGCAGTGCCCCGGGGGAGAGGACACACAATGAGCAGTTCTTC. Its translation: CASSAPGERTHNEQFF. Complete variable domain (other parts from reference TRBV28 and TRBJ2-1): DVKVTQSSRYLVKRTGEKVFLECVQDMDHENMFWYRQDPGLGLRLIYFSYDVKMKEKGDIPEGYSVSREKKERFSLILESASTNQTSMYLCASSAPGERTHNEQFFGPGTRLTVL.

This rearrangement joins TRBV11-2 to TRBJ2-1; TRBD2 matches at 7 bases. In germline, CDR1 is SGHAT, CDR2 FQNNGV. CDR3 length: 15 amino acids. After removal of 2 bases from V and 6 bases from J, the junction contained 7 bases not matched to a gene. The CDR3 protein is CASSLNAGVCNEQFF. The CDR3 coding sequence is TGTGCCAGCAGCTTAAATGCGGGAGTATGCAATGAGCAGTTCTTC.

The chain links TRBV30 to TRBJ1-2, with D perhaps matching TRBD1 (5 bases). From germline, CDR1 is GTSNPN and CDR2 SVGIG (reference sequence). The CDR3 sequence is 13 residues long. V lost 5 bases, J lost 3 bases, and 13 bases lay in between. CDR3 DNA: TGTGCCTGGGAGGGGCGCGTTTACTATGGCTACACCTTC. As protein: CAWEGRVYYGYTF.

This chain uses TRBV2 with TRBJ1-5; 7 positions match TRBD1. J gave up 5 bases and V 5 bases, and 3 bases lay outside the gene matches. Looked up from germline, CDR1 is SNHLY and CDR2 is FYNNEI. CDR3 length equals 13 residues. The CDR3 coding sequence is TGTGCCAGCAGTCCAGACAGGGATCAGCCCCAGCATTTT. Its protein is CASSPDRDQPQHF.

The rearrangement joins TRBV7-9 to TRBJ2-1; D not resolved. Germline loops: CDR1 SEHNR, CDR2 FQNEAQ (reference sequence). Between the trimmed V and J ends, which lost 1 base and 5 bases, there was a span of 6 bases. The CDR3 contains 13 residues. The CDR3 protein is CASSLVADNEQFF. The CDR3 DNA sequence: TGTGCCAGCAGCTTAGTTGCGGACAATGAGCAGTTCTTC. Complete variable domain (other parts from reference TRBV7-9 and TRBJ2-1): DTGVSQNPRHKITKRGQNVTFRCDPISEHNRLYWYRQTLGQGPEFLTYFQNEAQLEKSRLLSDRFSAERPKGSFSTLEIQRTEQGDSAMYLCASSLVADNEQFFGPGTRLTVL.